Presented here are 16 T cell receptor beta chains from one specimen sequenced in a study of blood T cells in healthy people across ages. Next came a second PCR, run for roughly 6 to 11 cycles, which used a sample-barcoded 5' primer along with a J-beta primer mix. From the 5' RACE reads, TCRdb called clonotypes with MiXCR, one entry per CDR3 protein. The repertoire consists of 1,500,000 or so distinct CDR3 sequences, with approximately 43% occurring once and the leading ten covering over 3.5%. Sequenced material: blood. These receptor sequences come from a woman under 30 in good health.

The count of this clonotype is one. The rearrangement links TRBV2 to TRBJ2-3; D unclear. The CDR3 length is 16 residues. Germline CDR1 SNHLY, CDR2 FYNNEI. The V gene lost 2 bases and the J gene lost 4 bases, with 16 bases spanning the gap. The CDR3 protein is CASSEYGSPSPDTQYF. The DNA for the CDR3 is TGTGCCAGCAGTGAATATGGGTCCCCTTCCCCAGATACGCAGTATTTT.

The genes are TRBV2 and TRBJ1-2; perhaps TRBD1 as D (6 bases). V lost 5 bases, J lost 6 bases, and 13 bases lay in between. The CDR3 loop spans 13 amino acids. Germline values: CDR1 SNHLY, CDR2 FYNNEI. The CDR3 protein is CASSWEGGNGYTF. In DNA, the CDR3 is TGTGCCAGCAGTTGGGAAGGGGGAAATGGCTACACCTTC.

V gene TRBV20-1 combines with J gene TRBJ2-3, with 10 bases aligning to TRBD2. Germline V gives CDR1 DFQATT, CDR2 SNEGSKA (reference sequence). The CDR3 is made up of 16 amino acids. Losses at the gene ends were 0 bases for V and 5 bases for J; bases not matched to a gene: 8. The CDR3 spells CSAREASGGPLDTQYF. CDR3 bases: TGCAGTGCTAGAGAGGCTAGCGGGGGCCCTCTAGATACGCAGTATTTT.

In the case of this clonotype: A much larger clone differs from this one at a single base, so this may be a read error. The rearrangement links TRBV10-3 to TRBJ2-1; 7 bases fit TRBD2. The V and J ends lost 4 bases and 13 bases, in that order; junction bases with no gene match: 10. This CDR3 has 13 residues. CDR1 and CDR2 from the germline V gene are ENHRY and SYGVKD. Here the CDR3 reads CAISGGLRETQFF. The DNA for the CDR3 is TGTGCCATCAGTGGGGGACTACGAGAGACCCAGTTCTTC.

A note on this clonotype: The junction departs from germline at one end; a sequencing error may be responsible. This rearrangement joins TRBV5-6 to TRBJ2-1, with D perhaps matching TRBD1 (6 bases). CDR3 size: 16 residues. CDR1 and CDR2 from the germline V gene are SGHDT and YYEEEE. The CDR3 DNA sequence: TGTGCCAGCAGCCCCTACACGGGGACATTATACAATAAGCAGTTCTTC. It yields the protein CASSPYTGTLYNKQFF.

V is TRBV27 and J is TRBJ2-7, with 10 bases aligning to TRBD2. The J call is in doubt because the DNA end fits TRBJ2-5 better. Germline CDR1 reads MNHEY; CDR2 reads SMNVEV (reference sequence). The CDR3 contains 14 residues. CDR3 region: CASQLAGVGETQYF. The CDR3 nucleotides are TGTGCCAGCCAGCTAGCGGGAGTAGGAGAGACCCAGTACTTC.

The chain links TRBV4-1 to TRBJ2-2, with D hard to call. This CDR3 contains 13 residues. V gave up 2 bases and J gave up 5 bases, with 6 bases separating them. Germline values: CDR1 MGHRA, CDR2 YSYEKL. In DNA, the CDR3 is TGCGCCAGCAGCCAAAGAACTACCGGGGAGCTGTTTTTT. Protein sequence: CASSQRTTGELFF.

This sequence joins TRBV6-6 and TRBJ1-3, with D tentatively TRBD1 (6 bases). CDR3 length: 15 residues. The V end was cut by 4 bases, the J end by 2 bases, with 12 bases between. Germline CDR1 and CDR2: MNHNY and SVGAGI (reference sequence). CDR3 sequence: CASSFTGLAGNTIYF. The CDR3 coding sequence is TGTGCCAGCAGTTTCACAGGGCTAGCTGGAAACACCATATATTTT.

This chain uses TRBV7-2 with TRBJ2-1; TRBD2 aligns across 7 bases. The last part of the DNA fits TRBJ2-7 better; the J call may be wrong. CDR1 is SGHTA, CDR2 FQGNSA, per germline. The CDR3 runs 15 residues. As DNA, the CDR3 is TGTGCCAGCAGCTTATCCTACGGGAGGTACAATGAGCAGTACTTC. This sequence encodes CASSLSYGRYNEQYF.

The chain carries TRBV12-3 or TRBV12-4 and TRBJ1-2; possibly TRBD1 for D (5 bases). The CDR3 is 13 residues long. The V end was cut by 4 bases, the J end by 4 bases, with 10 bases between. This chain's CDR3 is CASSSQGVYGYTF. Written as DNA, the CDR3 is TGTGCCAGCAGTTCTCAGGGTGTCTATGGCTACACCTTC.

Ten or more counts support this clonotype. J is TRBJ2-6 and V is TRBV4-3; no definite D call. CDR1 LGHNA and CDR2 YSLEER come from the germline V gene. The V end was cut by 1 base, the J end by 0 bases, with 10 bases between. This CDR3 comprises 17 residues. The CDR3 DNA sequence: TGCGCCAGCAGCCAAGTTGTAGTGGACTCTGGGGCCAACGTCCTGACTTTC. This codes for CASSQVVVDSGANVLTF.

This sequence joins TRBV7-9 and TRBJ1-2, with D tentatively TRBD1 (5 bases). CDR1 and CDR2 (germline): SEHNR, FQNEAQ (reference sequence). The CDR3 extends over 19 amino acids. Trimming removed 4 bases at V and 3 bases at J, with 27 bases between. The CDR3 coding sequence is TGTGCCAGCAGCTCTAACTACAGGAGGCAGGGTGGTTTGGACTATGGCTACACCTTC. Residues: CASSSNYRRQGGLDYGYTF.

This clonotype was found many times. V usage is TRBV4-3 and J usage is TRBJ1-2, with D uncertain. V was pared by 0 bases and J by 6 bases, with 8 bases between. Germline lookup yields CDR1 LGHNA and CDR2 YSLEER. The CDR3 is 13 amino acids. The CDR3 loop is CASSQDHGDGYTF. CDR3 nucleotide sequence: TGCGCCAGCAGCCAAGATCACGGTGATGGCTACACCTTC.

This chain connects TRBV24-1 to TRBJ2-5; 11 bases are a match to TRBD2. The junction had 17 bases not matched to a gene; V was cut back by 10 bases and J by 11 bases. The CDR3 is 15 residues long. Germline assignment: CDR1 KGHDR and CDR2 SFDVKD. In DNA form, the CDR3 reads TGTGCCACAACCGCGGATAGCGGGAGGGTTGGAGAGCAGTACTTC. Translated, it gives CATTADSGRVGEQYF.

CDR3 region: CASSLVIGGNEQFF. As DNA, the CDR3 is TGTGCCAGCAGCTTAGTAATTGGGGGCAATGAGCAGTTCTTC. The gene calls are TRBV7-2 and TRBJ2-1, with D perhaps being TRBD1 or TRBD2 (5 bases each). V shed 1 base and J shed 6 bases, with 10 bases lying between them. This CDR3 comprises 14 residues. CDR1 and CDR2 from the germline V gene are SGHTA and FQGNSA.

This clonotype was picked up many times. J is TRBJ1-1 and V is TRBV12-3 or TRBV12-4; no clear D. The CDR3 has 12 amino acids. V was shortened by 6 bases and J by 5 bases, with 10 bases between the two germline ends. CDR3 nucleotides: TGTGCCAGCAGCTTCGCGGGGACTGAAGCTTTCTTT. It codes for CASSFAGTEAFF.